This record looks at one T cell receptor beta chain sequence and its context. The V gene's germline CDR1 is MNHNS and CDR2 SASEGT. Trimming took off 4 bases at V and 5 bases at J, with 17 bases between the two ends. This CDR3 comprises 16 residues. This specimen comes from a study of cytomegalovirus exposure and HLA in healthy donors. Only in-frame clones appear in the TCRdb table, and some are missing; sequencing was by immunoSEQ multiplex PCR. Here the sample spans approximately 210,000 clones, roughly 82% being singletons. The chain has TRBV6-1 and TRBJ2-2; a possible D gene is TRBD2 (5 bases). This clonotype originated in a woman under 30 in good health and CMV-seronegative. Sequencing was performed on PBMCs. The CDR3 DNA follows: TGTGCCAGCAGTGCTCAAGCGGCCGGAGTAACCGGGGAGCTGTTTTTT. Its protein product is CASSAQAAGVTGELFF.